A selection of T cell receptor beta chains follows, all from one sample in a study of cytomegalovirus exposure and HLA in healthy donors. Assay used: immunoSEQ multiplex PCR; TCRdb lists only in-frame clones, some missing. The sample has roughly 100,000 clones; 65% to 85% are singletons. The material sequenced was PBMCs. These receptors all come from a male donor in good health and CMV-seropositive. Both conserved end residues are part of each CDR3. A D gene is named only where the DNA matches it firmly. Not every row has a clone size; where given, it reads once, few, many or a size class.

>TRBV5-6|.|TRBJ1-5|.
CASSRWGRNQPQHF
TGTGCCAGCAGCCGATGGGGCAGGAATCAGCCCCAGCATTTT
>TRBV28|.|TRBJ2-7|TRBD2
CASSQPGRALSYEQYF
TGTGCCAGCAGCCAACCGGGGAGGGCCCTCTCCTACGAGCAGTACTTC
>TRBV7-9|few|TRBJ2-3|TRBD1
CASSLGQGSDTQYF
TGTGCCAGCAGCTTAGGACAGGGATCAGATACGCAGTATTTT
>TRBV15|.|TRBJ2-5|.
CATSRDIETQYF
TGTGCCACCAGCAGAGATATAGAGACCCAGTACTTC
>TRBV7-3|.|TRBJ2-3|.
CASSLIASSTDTQYF
TGTGCCAGCAGCTTAATTGCTAGTAGCACAGATACGCAGTATTTT
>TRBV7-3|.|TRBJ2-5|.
CASSLTGAETQYF
TGTGCCAGCAGCTTAACGGGGGCAGAGACCCAGTACTTC
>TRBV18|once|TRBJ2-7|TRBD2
CASSPPGLAYEQYF
TGTGCCAGCTCACCACCGGGACTAGCATACGAGCAGTACTTC
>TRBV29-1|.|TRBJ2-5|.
CSVDRQETQYF
TGCAGCGTCGACAGGCAAGAGACCCAGTACTTC
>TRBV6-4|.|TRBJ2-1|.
CASSLNEQFF
TGTGCCAGCAGTCTTAATGAGCAGTTCTTC
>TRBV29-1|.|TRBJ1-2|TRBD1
CSVRGQNNYGYTF
TGCAGCGTGAGGGGACAGAATAACTATGGCTACACCTTC
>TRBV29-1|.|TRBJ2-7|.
CSVDTDSYEQYF
TGCAGCGTTGATACGGACAGCTACGAGCAGTACTTC
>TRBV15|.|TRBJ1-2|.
CATSRARDPTIYGYTF
TGTGCCACCAGCAGAGCCAGGGATCCGACGATCTATGGCTACACCTTC
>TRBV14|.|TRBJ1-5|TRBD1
CASAGGAGQPQHF
TGTGCCAGCGCAGGGGGCGCGGGACAGCCCCAGCATTTT
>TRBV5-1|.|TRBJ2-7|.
CASSPRGTRSGTGYEQYF
TGCGCCAGCAGCCCCCGGGGGACTCGGTCCGGGACGGGCTACGAGCAGTACTTC
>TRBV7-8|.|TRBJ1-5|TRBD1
CASSLVDAHRGPPQHF
TGTGCCAGCAGCTTAGTTGATGCTCACAGGGGACCGCCCCAGCATTTT
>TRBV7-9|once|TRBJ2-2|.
CASSQTRQFGELFF
TGTGCCAGCAGCCAGACAAGGCAGTTTGGGGAGCTGTTTTTT
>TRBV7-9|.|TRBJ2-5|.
CASQAIGRALWETQYF
TGTGCCAGCCAAGCCATCGGTCGAGCCCTATGGGAGACCCAGTACTTC
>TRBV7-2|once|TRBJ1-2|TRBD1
CASSSYRGAGYGYTF
TGTGCCAGCAGCAGCTACAGGGGCGCCGGCTATGGCTACACCTTC
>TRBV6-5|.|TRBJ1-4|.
CASRRTGGEKLFF
TGTGCCAGCAGGCGGACGGGAGGTGAAAAACTGTTTTTT
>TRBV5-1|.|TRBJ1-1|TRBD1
CASTQGGTNTEAFF
TGCGCCAGCACCCAAGGGGGCACGAACACTGAAGCTTTCTTT
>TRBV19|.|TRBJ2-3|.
CASSIGSGTSTDTQYF
TGTGCCAGTAGTATAGGCTCGGGGACTAGCACAGATACGCAGTATTTT
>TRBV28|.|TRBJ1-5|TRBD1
CAGRPTTGPFQPQHF
TGTGCCGGGCGACCCACGACAGGGCCGTTTCAGCCCCAGCATTTT
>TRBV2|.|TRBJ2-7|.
CASSEGAGPSYEQYF
TGTGCCAGCAGTGAAGGGGCAGGCCCCTCCTACGAGCAGTACTTC
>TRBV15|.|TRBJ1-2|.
CATSRPRTDLNYGYTF
TGTGCCACCAGCAGACCAAGGACAGACCTCAACTATGGCTACACCTTC
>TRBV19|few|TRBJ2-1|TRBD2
CASSRDSGGGFVNEQFF
TGTGCCAGTAGCCGTGACTCCGGGGGGGGCTTCGTAAATGAGCAGTTCTTC
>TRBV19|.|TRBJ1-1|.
CASSFWRSEVTEAFF
TGTGCCAGTAGTTTTTGGAGGTCAGAGGTCACTGAAGCTTTCTTT
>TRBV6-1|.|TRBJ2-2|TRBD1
CASSERGTGGTGELFF
TGTGCCAGCAGTGAAAGAGGGACAGGGGGCACCGGGGAGCTGTTTTTT
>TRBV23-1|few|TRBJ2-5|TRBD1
CASRDRERETQYF
TGCGCCAGCAGGGACAGGGAGCGGGAGACCCAGTACTTC
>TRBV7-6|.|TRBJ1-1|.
CASSPQPGRGNTEAFF
TGTGCCAGCAGCCCGCAGCCCGGCCGGGGGAACACTGAAGCTTTCTTT
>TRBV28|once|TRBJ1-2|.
CASSFGGVNGYTF
TGTGCCAGCAGTTTTGGGGGCGTTAATGGCTACACCTTC
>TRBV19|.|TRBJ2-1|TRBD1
CASSIAPGQGTFF
TGTGCCAGTAGTATAGCTCCGGGACAGGGAACCTTCTTC
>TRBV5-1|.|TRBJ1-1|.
CASRVQGNTEAFF
TGCGCCAGCAGGGTACAGGGGAACACTGAAGCTTTCTTT